The clone carrying this T cell receptor beta chain occurred many times. TCRdb redid the calling of the 5' RACE reads with MiXCR, one entry per CDR3 protein. The table has roughly 330,000 distinct CDR3 sequences, 3% to 4.5% seen once. The data belong to a study of T cells after yellow fever vaccination. The input for sequencing was PBMCs, taken 5 days after the yellow fever booster vaccination. The receptor's source is a man aged 18 to 30 who received the YFV17D yellow fever vaccine.

The CDR3 loop reads CASSLTRGGPSSYNEQFF. Here the CDR3 DNA reads TGTGCCAGCAGCTTAACCAGGGGGGGCCCGAGCTCCTACAATGAGCAGTTCTTC. The chain has TRBV7-3 and TRBJ2-1, with D possibly called TRBD1 or TRBD2 (7 bases each). Trimming took off 0 bases at V and 0 bases at J, with 15 bases between the two ends. This CDR3 comprises 18 residues. CDR1 and CDR2 (germline): SGHTA, FQGTGA. Full variable domain (missing parts from reference TRBV7-3 and TRBJ2-1): GAGVSQTPSNKVTEKGKYVELRCDPISGHTALYWYRQSLGQGPEFLIYFQGTGAADDSGLPNDRFFAVRPEGSVSTLKIQRTERGDSAVYLCASSLTRGGPSSYNEQFFGPGTRLTVL.